The following is a TCR beta chain sequence with its context. Its antigen is undetermined. The sample is drawn from a study of somatic mutations in cytotoxic T cells in rheumatoid arthritis. Sequencing used immunoSEQ multiplex PCR; TCRdb keeps in-frame clones, though not all of them. The sample consists of fewer than 20,000 clones, around four fifths of them appearing once. The study, taken as a whole, reports: Within 8 of 65 patients, the single biggest CD8+ clone made up more than 20% of CD8+ cells.

Per the germline V gene, CDR1 is SGHRS and CDR2 is YFSETQ. The CDR3 is made up of 15 amino acids. Trimming cost V 4 bases and J 2 bases, with 15 bases left between them. This TCR derives from an older woman in good health. The chain recombines TRBV5-1 with TRBJ1-1, with D unclear. The sample consisted of CD8+ T cells sorted from blood. The CDR3 here is CASSLGEGSNTEAFF. In DNA form, the CDR3 reads TGCGCCAGCAGCCTTGGAGAGGGAAGTAACACTGAAGCTTTCTTT.